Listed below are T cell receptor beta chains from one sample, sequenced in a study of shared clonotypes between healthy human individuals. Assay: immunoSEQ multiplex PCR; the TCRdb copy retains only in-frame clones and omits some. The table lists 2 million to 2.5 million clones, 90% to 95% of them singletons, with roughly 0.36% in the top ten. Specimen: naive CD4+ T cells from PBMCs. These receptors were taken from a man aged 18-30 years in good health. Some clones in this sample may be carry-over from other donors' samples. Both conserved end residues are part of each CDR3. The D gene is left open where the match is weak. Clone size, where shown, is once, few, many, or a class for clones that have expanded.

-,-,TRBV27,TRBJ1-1,TGTGCCAGCAGCCAGCTGGACAAGAACACTGAAGCTTTCTTT,CASSQLDKNTEAFF
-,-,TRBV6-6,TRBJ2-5,TGTGCCAGCAGTGATAGTGGGGAGACCCAGTACTTC,CASSDSGETQYF
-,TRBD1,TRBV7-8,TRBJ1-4,TGTGCCAGCAGCTTTTTCTCGGGACAGGGGGCCTTTAATGAAAAACTGTTTTTT,CASSFFSGQGAFNEKLFF
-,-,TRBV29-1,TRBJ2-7,TGCAGCGTGGAACAGAAGCCATACGAGCAGTACTTC,CSVEQKPYEQYF
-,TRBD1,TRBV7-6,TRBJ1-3,TGTGCCAGCAGCTTGATCGGGACAGGGGGAAACACCATATATTTT,CASSLIGTGGNTIYF
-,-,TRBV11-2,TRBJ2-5,TGTGCCAGCAGAACCGGGACGCTAGAAGAGACCCAGTACTTC,CASRTGTLEETQYF
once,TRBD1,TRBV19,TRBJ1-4,TGTGCCAGTAGTACGGGACAGACGAATGAAAAACTGTTTTTT,CASSTGQTNEKLFF
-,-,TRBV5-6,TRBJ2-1,TGTGCCAGCAGCTTGGCGGGGCTAGCCTCCAATGAGCAGTTCTTC,CASSLAGLASNEQFF
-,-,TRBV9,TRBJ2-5,TGTGCCAGCAGAGCAAGCGACGGGGAAGTTTCAGAGACCCAGTACTTC,CASRASDGEVSETQYF
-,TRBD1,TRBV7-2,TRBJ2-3,TGTGCCAGCAGCTTCGCAGGGGGCGCGGATACGCAGTATTTT,CASSFAGGADTQYF
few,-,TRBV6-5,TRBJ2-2,TGTGCCAGCAGTTACTCTTGGGGGAACACCGGGGAGCTGTTTTTT,CASSYSWGNTGELFF
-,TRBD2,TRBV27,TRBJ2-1,TGTGCCAGCAGTCCTTCCCCGGGACTAGCGGGAATCGGGAATGAGCAGTTCTTC,CASSPSPGLAGIGNEQFF
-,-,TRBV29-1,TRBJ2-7,TGCAGCGCCCCGATGGGGGGCGAGCAGTACTTC,CSAPMGGEQYF
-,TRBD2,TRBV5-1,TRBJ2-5,TGCGCCAGCAGCGCGACGACTAGCGGGAGGGTGAAAGAGACCCAGTACTTC,CASSATTSGRVKETQYF
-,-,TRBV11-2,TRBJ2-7,TGTGCCAGCAGCCCGGGGGGCGGGAGAATACCGTCCTACGAGCAGTACTTC,CASSPGGGRIPSYEQYF
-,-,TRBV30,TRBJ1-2,TGTGCCTGGACGGCAGGGAACTATGGCTACACCTTC,CAWTAGNYGYTF
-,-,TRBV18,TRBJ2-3,TGTGCCAGCTCACCACCGGGGTCAGCGGATACGCAGTATTTT,CASSPPGSADTQYF
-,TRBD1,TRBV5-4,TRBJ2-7,TGTGCCAGCAGCCTCCCGGGACAGGGAGGCGAGCAGTACTTC,CASSLPGQGGEQYF
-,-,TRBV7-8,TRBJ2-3,TGTGCCAGCAGCCCTACCCTTGGCACAGATACGCAGTATTTT,CASSPTLGTDTQYF
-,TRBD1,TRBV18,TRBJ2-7,TGTGCCAGCTCACCCACCCGGGACAGCTCCTACGAGCAGTACTTC,CASSPTRDSSYEQYF
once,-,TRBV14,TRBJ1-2,TGTGCCAGCAGCCCTCTCATCGAGACCTATGGCTACACCTTC,CASSPLIETYGYTF
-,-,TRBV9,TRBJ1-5,TGTGCCAGCAGCGTAGATGAAGGGTCGAATCAGCCCCAGCATTTT,CASSVDEGSNQPQHF
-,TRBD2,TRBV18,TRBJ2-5,TGTGCCAGCTCATTAGGGACTAGCGGGACTGAGGAGACCCAGTACTTC,CASSLGTSGTEETQYF
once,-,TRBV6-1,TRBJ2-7,TGTGCCAGCAGTAGAACAGGGGGGGAGTACGAGCAGTACTTC,CASSRTGGEYEQYF
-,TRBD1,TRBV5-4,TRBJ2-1,TGTGCCAGCAGAAGGGACAGGACATCTTACAATGAGCAGTTCTTC,CASRRDRTSYNEQFF
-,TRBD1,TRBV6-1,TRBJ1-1,TGTGCCAGCAGTCTGACAGGGGGCACTGAAGCTTTCTTT,CASSLTGGTEAFF
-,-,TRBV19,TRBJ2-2,TGTGCCAGCCACAGGGAGATGAACACCGGGGAGCTGTTTTTT,CASHREMNTGELFF
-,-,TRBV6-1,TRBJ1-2,TGTGCCAGCAGTGAAGGTTCGGCAGACACAAACTATGGCTACACCTTC,CASSEGSADTNYGYTF
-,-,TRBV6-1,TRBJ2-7,TGTGCCAGTAACTTACAGCGACTCTACGAGCAGTACTTC,CASNLQRLYEQYF
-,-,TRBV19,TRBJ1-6,TGTGCCAGTAGTATTCGAGGAAATTCACCCCTCCACTTT,CASSIRGNSPLHF
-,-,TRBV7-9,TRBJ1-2,TGTGCCAGCAGCTACGTGGGGCTAACATATCCTATGGAGGGCTACACCTTC,CASSYVGLTYPMEGYTF
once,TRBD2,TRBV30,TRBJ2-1,TGTGCCTGTAGTAGCGGGAGGGCTAGGGAGCAGTTCTTC,CACSSGRAREQFF
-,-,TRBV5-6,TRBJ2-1,TGTGCCAGCAGCGTACGAGGGACGGAACACAATGAGCAGTTCTTC,CASSVRGTEHNEQFF
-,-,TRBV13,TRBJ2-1,TGTGCCAGCAGCCCAAGAGGGGCTATCAATGAGCAGTTCTTC,CASSPRGAINEQFF
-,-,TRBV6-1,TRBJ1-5,TGTGCCAGCAGTGAAGCAGGTCAGCCCCAGCATTTT,CASSEAGQPQHF
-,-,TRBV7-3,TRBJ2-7,TGTGCCAGCAGCGGAGGACAGCTAAACTCCTACGAGCAGTACTTC,CASSGGQLNSYEQYF
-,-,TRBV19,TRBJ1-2,TGTGCCAGTAGTGACGGACGCGGATATGGCTACACCTTC,CASSDGRGYGYTF
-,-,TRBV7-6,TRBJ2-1,TGTGCCAGCAGCTTAAGTGTGGCGAACAATGAGCAGTTCTTC,CASSLSVANNEQFF
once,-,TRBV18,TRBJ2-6,TGTGCCAGCTCACCACGCGTTCAGGGTGCCAGCTCTGGGGCCAACGTCCTGACTTTC,CASSPRVQGASSGANVLTF
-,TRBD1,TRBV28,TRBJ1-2,TGTGCCAGCAGTTTAAGGGGGCTGACCGGCTACACCTTC,CASSLRGLTGYTF
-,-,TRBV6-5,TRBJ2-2,TGTGCCAGCGCACAAGCTCCGACGAACACCGGGGAGCTGTTTTTT,CASAQAPTNTGELFF
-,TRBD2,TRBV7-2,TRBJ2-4,TGTGCCAGCAGCTTGGGAGGGGATGCCAAAAACATTCAGTACTTC,CASSLGGDAKNIQYF
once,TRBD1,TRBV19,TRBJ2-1,TGTGCCAGTAGTATGGGCAGGGGGTACGGCAATGAGCAGTTCTTC,CASSMGRGYGNEQFF
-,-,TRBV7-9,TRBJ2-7,TGTGCCAGCAGCTTAGGGCAGGGTCGCTACGAGCAGTACTTC,CASSLGQGRYEQYF
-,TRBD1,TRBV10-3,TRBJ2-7,TGTGCCATCAGTGGAGGACAGGGCCTGTACGAGCAGTACTTC,CAISGGQGLYEQYF
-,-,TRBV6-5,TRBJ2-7,TGTGCCAGCAGCCCCGCCGGGGGCCCCACCTACGAGCAGTACTTC,CASSPAGGPTYEQYF
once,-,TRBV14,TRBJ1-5,TGTGCCAGCAGCCAAGATTGGGCATTAACCGGCAATCAGCCCCAGCATTTT,CASSQDWALTGNQPQHF
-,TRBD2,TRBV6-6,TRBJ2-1,TGTGCCAGCAGTTTAGCGGGGAACCCCTACAATGAGCAGTTCTTC,CASSLAGNPYNEQFF
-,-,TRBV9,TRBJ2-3,TGTGCCAGCAGCCCAGAGCTACACCTGGATACGCAGTATTTT,CASSPELHLDTQYF
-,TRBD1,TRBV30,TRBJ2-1,TGTGCCTGGAGTGTAGTGCACAGGGGGCCTTGGTCGACGGCCAATGAGCAGTTCTTC,CAWSVVHRGPWSTANEQFF
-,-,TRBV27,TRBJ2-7,TGTGCCAGCGCAACGGAGAGCTCCTACGAGCAGTACTTC,CASATESSYEQYF
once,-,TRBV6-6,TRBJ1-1,TGTGCCACCGACCGTTCGATGAACACTGAAGCTTTCTTT,CATDRSMNTEAFF
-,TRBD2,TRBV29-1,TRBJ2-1,TGCAGCGTTGAAGACCCAAGCGGGGGCTCCTACAATGAGCAGTTCTTC,CSVEDPSGGSYNEQFF
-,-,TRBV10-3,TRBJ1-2,TGTGCCATCAGTGGGAATCGTGGCTACACCTTC,CAISGNRGYTF
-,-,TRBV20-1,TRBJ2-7,TGCAGTGCACCCCGGGGGGAGCAGTACTTC,CSAPRGEQYF
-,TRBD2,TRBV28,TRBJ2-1,TGTGCCAGCAGTTCCGCCAGCGGGAGCCCCTACAATGAGCAGTTCTTC,CASSSASGSPYNEQFF
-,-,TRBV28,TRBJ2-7,TGTGCCAGCAACAGACCGGGACCCTCATGGGGATCCTACGAGCAGTACTTC,CASNRPGPSWGSYEQYF